This is a list of T cell receptor beta chains from one sample in a study of CD8+CD57+ T cells in acquired aplastic anemia. TCRdb re-derived calls from the reads in MiXCR, one entry per CDR3 protein. This table has 250,000 to 300,000 distinct CDR3 sequences, 45% to 70% appearing once. The sample taken for sequencing was sorted CD4+, CD8+, or CD8+CD57+ T cells (not recorded which) from PBMCs. These TCRs come from a human donor with severe aplastic anemia or a healthy control (not recorded which). Both conserved end residues are part of each CDR3. Each record gives: CDR3 protein, CDR3 DNA, V gene, clone size, J gene, D gene. A D gene is named only where the DNA matches it firmly. Part of the rows lack a size; the others show once, few, many or a class for expanded clones.

CDR3: CATSVTGNTEAFF
DNA: TGTGCCACCAGTGTCACAGGGAACACTGAAGCTTTCTTT
V: TRBV24-1
size: few
J: TRBJ1-1
D: .

CDR3: CSVSGGGEKLFF
DNA: TGCAGCGTTTCCGGGGGAGGTGAAAAACTGTTTTTT
V: TRBV29-1
size: many
J: TRBJ1-4
D: .

CDR3: CASSQDVLLTDTQYF
DNA: TGTGCCAGCAGCCAAGACGTCCTTCTCACAGATACGCAGTATTTT
V: TRBV4-2
size: .
J: TRBJ2-3
D: .

CDR3: CASSTRQGETEAFF
DNA: TGTGCCAGCAGCACACGACAGGGGGAAACTGAAGCTTTCTTT
V: TRBV7-2
size: once
J: TRBJ1-1
D: TRBD1

CDR3: CASSQEGYETQYF
DNA: TGTGCCAGCAGCCAAGAGGGGTACGAGACCCAGTACTTC
V: TRBV7-3
size: .
J: TRBJ2-5
D: .

CDR3: CASSDKGASGNTIYF
DNA: TGTGCCAGCAGTGATAAGGGTGCCTCTGGAAACACCATATATTTT
V: TRBV2
size: few
J: TRBJ1-3
D: .

CDR3: CASSPPRGYEQYF
DNA: TGTGCCAGCAGCCCCCCGAGGGGGTACGAGCAGTACTTC
V: TRBV5-6
size: .
J: TRBJ2-7
D: .

CDR3: CASSLGLAGEPYEQYF
DNA: TGTGCCAGCAGCTTAGGGCTAGCGGGTGAACCCTACGAGCAGTACTTC
V: TRBV7-9
size: few
J: TRBJ2-7
D: TRBD2

CDR3: CASGAMSSGNTIYF
DNA: TGTGCCAGCGGGGCGATGAGCTCTGGAAACACCATATATTTT
V: TRBV10-3
size: .
J: TRBJ1-3
D: .

CDR3: CASSQSGVRSLYGYTF
DNA: TGTGCCAGCAGCCAATCTGGGGTTCGATCCTTGTATGGCTACACCTTC
V: TRBV16
size: once
J: TRBJ1-2
D: .

CDR3: CASSKALGYGYTF
DNA: TGTGCCAGCAGTAAGGCTCTCGGCTATGGCTACACCTTC
V: TRBV25-1
size: many
J: TRBJ1-2
D: .

CDR3: CSVLRDTNYEQYF
DNA: TGCAGCGTCCTCCGGGACACCAACTACGAGCAGTACTTC
V: TRBV29-1
size: .
J: TRBJ2-7
D: .

CDR3: CSASTGEISGANVLTF
DNA: TGCAGTGCTAGTACGGGGGAGATCTCTGGGGCCAACGTCCTGACTTTC
V: TRBV20-1
size: few
J: TRBJ2-6
D: .

CDR3: CSASTPSGVAGITGELFF
DNA: TGCAGTGCCAGCACCCCATCTGGGGTAGCGGGGATCACCGGGGAGCTGTTTTTT
V: TRBV20-1
size: .
J: TRBJ2-2
D: TRBD2

CDR3: CSALGLAGGQITQYF
DNA: TGCAGTGCCCTGGGACTAGCGGGGGGGCAAATCACGCAGTATTTT
V: TRBV20-1
size: .
J: TRBJ2-3
D: TRBD2

CDR3: CASSQGGGRVYGYTF
DNA: TGTGCCAGCAGCCAGGGGGGAGGGCGAGTCTATGGCTACACCTTC
V: TRBV9
size: many
J: TRBJ1-2
D: TRBD1

CDR3: CASSLAGAQEETQYF
DNA: TGTGCCAGCAGCTTAGCGGGAGCCCAAGAAGAGACCCAGTACTTC
V: TRBV7-8
size: many
J: TRBJ2-5
D: .

CDR3: CASSSFWGVRETQYF
DNA: TGTGCCAGCAGTTCCTTCTGGGGGGTAAGGGAGACCCAGTACTTC
V: TRBV6-5
size: .
J: TRBJ2-5
D: .

CDR3: CATSESGRSSGAFF
DNA: TGTGCCACCAGTGAGTCCGGGCGATCCAGTGGTGCTTTCTTT
V: TRBV24-1
size: .
J: TRBJ1-1
D: .

CDR3: CASSQGQGTTYEQYF
DNA: TGTGCCAGCAGCCAGGGACAGGGAACCACCTACGAGCAGTACTTC
V: TRBV7-2
size: .
J: TRBJ2-7
D: TRBD1

CDR3: CATSRDIGNTEAFF
DNA: TGTGCCACCAGCAGAGATATAGGGAACACTGAAGCTTTCTTT
V: TRBV15
size: few
J: TRBJ1-1
D: .

CDR3: CATSDLRPVGYNEQFF
DNA: TGTGCCACCAGTGATTTGCGGCCGGTGGGATACAATGAGCAGTTCTTC
V: TRBV24-1
size: .
J: TRBJ2-1
D: .

CDR3: CASSVVSDTQYF
DNA: TGTGCCAGCAGCGTAGTTTCAGATACGCAGTATTTT
V: TRBV9
size: .
J: TRBJ2-3
D: .

CDR3: CSVDRGGSRGTEAFF
DNA: TGCAGCGTTGACAGGGGGGGCAGTAGGGGCACTGAAGCTTTCTTT
V: TRBV29-1
size: .
J: TRBJ1-1
D: TRBD1

CDR3: CASSATSGGSYEQYF
DNA: TGTGCCAGCAGTGCGACTAGCGGGGGGAGCTACGAGCAGTACTTC
V: TRBV6-5
size: .
J: TRBJ2-7
D: TRBD2

CDR3: CSVVEGDFNYGYTF
DNA: TGCAGCGTTGTGGAAGGGGACTTTAACTATGGCTACACCTTC
V: TRBV29-1
size: once
J: TRBJ1-2
D: .

CDR3: CASSISQGPQHF
DNA: TGTGCCAGTAGTATAAGTCAAGGGCCCCAGCATTTT
V: TRBV19
size: few
J: TRBJ1-5
D: .

CDR3: CSGPAGGTDTQYF
DNA: TGCAGTGGGCCGGCGGGAGGCACAGATACGCAGTATTTT
V: TRBV20-1
size: .
J: TRBJ2-3
D: TRBD2

CDR3: CASSENTNTEAFF
DNA: TGTGCCAGCAGTGAGAATACGAACACTGAAGCTTTCTTT
V: TRBV6-1
size: many
J: TRBJ1-1
D: .

CDR3: CASRPVVQQETQYF
DNA: TGTGCCAGCAGGCCAGTGGTCCAACAAGAGACCCAGTACTTC
V: TRBV7-2
size: many
J: TRBJ2-5
D: .

CDR3: CASSDPLSGSRNEQFF
DNA: TGTGCCAGCAGCGATCCCCTTAGCGGGAGCAGGAATGAGCAGTTCTTC
V: TRBV9
size: .
J: TRBJ2-1
D: TRBD2

CDR3: CASSEWGGSPLHF
DNA: TGTGCCAGCAGCGAGTGGGGTGGTTCACCCCTCCACTTT
V: TRBV7-3
size: many
J: TRBJ1-6
D: .

CDR3: CASSPRDRVIGSPLHF
DNA: TGTGCCAGCAGTCCCAGGGACAGGGTAATAGGGTCACCCCTCCACTTT
V: TRBV27
size: many
J: TRBJ1-6
D: TRBD1

CDR3: CASSGTGGGEQYF
DNA: TGTGCCAGCAGCGGGACAGGGGGCGGCGAGCAGTACTTC
V: TRBV4-2
size: .
J: TRBJ2-7
D: TRBD1

CDR3: CASSPLGLQETQYF
DNA: TGCGCCAGCAGCCCCTTGGGGCTTCAAGAGACCCAGTACTTC
V: TRBV10-2
size: many
J: TRBJ2-5
D: .

CDR3: CASSSVAGELFF
DNA: TGTGCCAGCAGCTCCGTGGCCGGGGAGCTGTTTTTT
V: TRBV7-3
size: few
J: TRBJ2-2
D: .

CDR3: CASSTGLGTGELVF
DNA: TGTGCCAGCAGCACAGGACTAGGCACCGGGGAGCTGGTTTTT
V: TRBV7-3
size: .
J: TRBJ2-2
D: TRBD2

CDR3: CASSLNRGMGSNQPQHF
DNA: TGCGCCAGCAGCCTAAACAGGGGGATGGGGAGCAATCAGCCCCAGCATTTT
V: TRBV4-3
size: once
J: TRBJ1-5
D: TRBD1

CDR3: CASSVDSVDGYTF
DNA: TGTGCCAGCAGCGTAGATTCGGTAGATGGCTACACCTTC
V: TRBV9
size: many
J: TRBJ1-2
D: .

CDR3: CTSSITGGLNTGELFF
DNA: TGTACCAGTAGTATCACAGGGGGCCTGAACACCGGGGAGCTGTTTTTT
V: TRBV19
size: .
J: TRBJ2-2
D: TRBD1

CDR3: CASSSYRTGRGTEAFF
DNA: TGTGCCAGCAGCTCCTACCGGACAGGACGGGGCACTGAAGCTTTCTTT
V: TRBV7-6
size: .
J: TRBJ1-1
D: TRBD1

CDR3: CASSEDAEQFF
DNA: TGCGCCAGCAGTGAGGACGCCGAGCAGTTCTTC
V: TRBV10-1
size: .
J: TRBJ2-1
D: .

CDR3: CASSVRLADYEQYF
DNA: TGTGCCAGCAGCGTCCGACTAGCGGACTACGAGCAGTACTTC
V: TRBV7-2
size: .
J: TRBJ2-7
D: TRBD2

CDR3: CASSDGSPGRLFF
DNA: TGTGCCAGCAGCGACGGCAGTCCAGGGAGGCTGTTTTTT
V: TRBV5-6
size: .
J: TRBJ1-4
D: .

CDR3: CSALGLAGGREAKNIQYF
DNA: TGCAGTGCTCTTGGACTAGCGGGGGGACGGGAAGCCAAAAACATTCAGTACTTC
V: TRBV20-1
size: .
J: TRBJ2-4
D: TRBD2

CDR3: CASSLAASSGANVLTF
DNA: TGTGCCAGCAGCTTAGCCGCTTCTTCTGGGGCCAACGTCCTGACTTTC
V: TRBV7-8
size: many
J: TRBJ2-6
D: .

CDR3: CATSETAGSTDTQYF
DNA: TGTGCCACCAGTGAGACAGCGGGCAGCACAGATACGCAGTATTTT
V: TRBV24-1
size: .
J: TRBJ2-3
D: .

CDR3: CATSVRTSGVTDTQYF
DNA: TGTGCCACCAGTGTGAGGACTAGCGGAGTCACAGATACGCAGTATTTT
V: TRBV24-1
size: .
J: TRBJ2-3
D: TRBD2

CDR3: CASSLDLTARNTIYF
DNA: TGTGCCAGCAGCTTAGACCTCACTGCAAGAAACACCATATATTTT
V: TRBV7-2
size: .
J: TRBJ1-3
D: .

CDR3: CASSLGSATNEQFF
DNA: TGCGCCAGCAGCTTAGGGAGTGCAACTAATGAGCAGTTCTTC
V: TRBV5-1
size: .
J: TRBJ2-1
D: .

CDR3: CASSLGRGTRTYEQYF
DNA: TGCGCCAGCAGCTTGGGACGTGGGACCAGAACCTACGAGCAGTACTTC
V: TRBV5-1
size: once
J: TRBJ2-7
D: .

CDR3: CAISEGYEQYF
DNA: TGTGCCATCAGTGAAGGTTACGAGCAGTACTTC
V: TRBV10-3
size: few
J: TRBJ2-7
D: .